These 29 T cell receptor beta chains were all obtained from the same sample, sequenced in a study of glioma-infiltrating T cells after dendritic cell vaccination. Assay: immunoSEQ multiplex PCR; the TCRdb copy retains only in-frame clones and omits some. Here the sample spans about 100,000 clones, 75% to 90% being singletons. Time point noted: after dendritic cell vaccination, including at tumor progression/relapse. Source: blood, taken after dendritic cell vaccination. Receptors originate from a human donor with glioblastoma.

V and J are TRBV6-6 and TRBJ2-7; no firm D call. Trimming cost V 0 bases and J 3 bases, with 9 bases left between them. The V gene's germline CDR1 is MNHNY and CDR2 SVGAGI (reference sequence). There are 14 residues in the CDR3. CDR3 loop: CASSYSSPGYEQYF. The CDR3 coding sequence is TGTGCCAGCAGTTACTCGAGCCCTGGCTACGAGCAGTACTTC.

J is TRBJ2-7 and V is TRBV2; tentative D call: TRBD2 (5 bases). The V gene lost 2 bases and the J gene lost 3 bases, with 20 bases spanning the gap. Per the germline V gene, CDR1 is SNHLY and CDR2 is FYNNEI. The CDR3 covers 17 residues. The CDR3 DNA follows: TGTGCCAGCAGTGAAATCATGCCGGGCCTTAGCGACTACGAGCAGTACTTC. It codes for CASSEIMPGLSDYEQYF.

The V gene is TRBV27, the J gene TRBJ1-5; D is uncertain. The CDR3 runs 14 residues. Trimming took off 0 bases at V and 7 bases at J, with 10 bases between the two ends. Per germline, CDR1 MNHEY and CDR2 SMNVEV (reference sequence). The DNA of the CDR3 is TGTGCCAGCAGTTTATCGGGTCAGGCCCAGCCCCAGCATTTT. Amino acid sequence: CASSLSGQAQPQHF.

J is TRBJ2-2 and V is TRBV4-2; 8 nucleotides align to TRBD2. Trimming removed 4 bases from V and 7 bases from J; junction bases left unmatched: 5. Germline V gene lookup returns CDR1 LGHNA and CDR2 YNFKEQ. The CDR3 contains 14 residues. CDR3 protein: CASSPGLGVGELFF. CDR3 in DNA: TGTGCCAGCAGCCCGGGACTAGGGGTCGGGGAGCTGTTTTTT.

The chain combines TRBV10-3 with TRBJ1-4; no definite D call. The CDR3 has 16 residues. CDR1 is ENHRY and CDR2 is SYGVKD in the germline V gene. Trimming took off 3 bases at V and 0 bases at J, with 11 bases between the two ends. The CDR3 DNA is TGTGCCATCAGTGACCAGGCCACCGCAACTAATGAAAAACTGTTTTTT. It yields the protein CAISDQATATNEKLFF.

The rearrangement links TRBV6-5 to TRBJ2-7; TRBD1 matches at 8 bases. CDR3 length: 14 amino acids. Losses at the gene ends were 8 bases for V and 1 base for J; bases not matched to a gene: 7. CDR1 is MNHEY, CDR2 SVGAGI, per germline. CDR3 in amino acids: CASWRTGYSYEQYF. The CDR3 DNA is TGTGCCAGCTGGAGGACAGGGTATTCCTACGAGCAGTACTTC.

CDR3 bases: TGTGCCAGCAGTGAATTGAGCAGGCCAGGGGTTCATCATGGCTACACCTTC. Translation gives CASSELSRPGVHHGYTF. V and J are TRBV6-1 and TRBJ1-2; weak D call: TRBD1 (6 bases). The V and J ends lost 2 bases and 6 bases respectively, with 22 bases between them. Germline assignment: CDR1 MNHNS and CDR2 SASEGT. This CDR3 comprises 17 residues.

This rearrangement joins TRBV18 to TRBJ2-7; 8 bases are shared with TRBD1. CDR3 length: 14 residues. With V trimmed by 3 bases and J by 3 bases, 4 bases remained unmatched. CDR1 is KGHSH and CDR2 is LQKENI in the germline V gene. The CDR3 spells CASSPATGVYEQYF. For the CDR3, the DNA is TGTGCCAGCTCACCGGCGACAGGGGTCTACGAGCAGTACTTC.

The chain's CDR3 is CASSPRGTGGGDGYTF. As DNA, the CDR3 is TGTGCCAGCAGCCCCCGGGGGACAGGGGGCGGAGATGGCTACACCTTC. The chain has TRBV4-2 and TRBJ1-2; TRBD1 matches 12 bases. Trimming removed 4 bases from V and 6 bases from J; junction bases left unmatched: 9. Germline V gene data show CDR1 as LGHNA and CDR2 as YNFKEQ. This CDR3 comprises 16 residues.

V gene TRBV2 combines with J gene TRBJ2-1, with a possible D match to TRBD2 (5 bases). This CDR3 is built from 14 residues. Germline lookup yields CDR1 SNHLY and CDR2 FYNNEI. Trimming took 4 bases from V and 8 from J, leaving 15 bases between them. CDR3 sequence reads: CASSVARTLDEQFF. DNA of the CDR3: TGTGCCAGCAGTGTGGCACGGACTCTCGATGAGCAGTTCTTC. Looking up the rest from reference TRBV2 and TRBJ2-1 gives the full variable domain: EPEVTQTPSHQVTQMGQEVILRCVPISNHLYFYWYRQILGQKVEFLVSFYNNEISEKSEIFDDQFSVERPDGSNFTLKIRSTKLEDSAMYFCASSVARTLDEQFFGPGTRLTVL.

The chain has TRBV5-1 and TRBJ1-3; 7 bases match TRBD1. V shed 2 bases and J 2 bases; nucleotides not matched to a gene: 1. Germline V gene lookup returns CDR1 SGHRS and CDR2 YFSETQ. CDR3 length: 14 residues. In nucleotides, the CDR3 is TGCGCCAGCAGCTTAGGACAGGCTGGAAACACCATATATTTT. Its protein product is CASSLGQAGNTIYF.

CDR3 nucleotide sequence: TGTGCCAGCTCACCGTCAGGGGGAGCTGAAGCTTTCTTT. Translation gives CASSPSGGAEAFF. J is TRBJ1-1 and V is TRBV18; TRBD1 aligns across 7 bases. Looked up from germline, CDR1 is KGHSH and CDR2 is LQKENI. Unmatched junction bases numbered 4, after V lost 3 bases and J lost 6 bases. This CDR3 is built from 13 residues. The full variable domain, in which reference TRBV18 and TRBJ1-1 provide the parts outside the CDR3, is NAGVMQNPRHLVRRRGQEARLRCSPMKGHSHVYWYRQLPEEGLKFMVYLQKENIIDESGMPKERFSAEFPKEGPSILRIQQVVRGDSAAYFCASSPSGGAEAFFGQGTRLTVV.

This clone was seen more than once but under ten times. The chain links TRBV2 to TRBJ2-3; TRBD2 matches at 9 bases. The CDR3 has 15 residues. In germline, CDR1 is SNHLY, CDR2 FYNNEI. J lost 2 bases, V lost 8 bases, and 8 bases had no gene match. This CDR3 reads CASGQREAPTDTQYF. Here the CDR3 DNA reads TGTGCCAGCGGCCAGCGGGAGGCACCCACAGATACGCAGTATTTT.

In nucleotides, the CDR3 is TGTGCCAGCAGCGTAGTGGGGGGGGAAACTGAAGCTTTCTTT. It specifies CASSVVGGETEAFF. The chain carries TRBV9 and TRBJ1-1, with D perhaps TRBD1 (5 bases). V shed 0 bases and J shed 5 bases, with 11 bases lying between them. CDR1 and CDR2 from the germline V gene are SGDLS and YYNGEE. The CDR3 spans 14 residues.

The V call is TRBV4-2, the J call TRBJ1-3; weak D call: TRBD1 (5 bases). This CDR3 region has 17 residues. With 0 bases removed from V and 0 bases from J, the gap between germline ends came to 12 bases. Per the germline V gene, CDR1 is LGHNA and CDR2 is YNFKEQ. CDR3 in DNA: TGTGCCAGCAGCCAAGATCTGGCGGGGACCTCTGGAAACACCATATATTTT. This sequence encodes CASSQDLAGTSGNTIYF.

The gene calls are TRBV30 and TRBJ1-3; 7 bases agree with TRBD1. The CDR3 runs to 15 residues. Germline V CDR1 and CDR2: GTSNPN, SVGIG (reference sequence). Trimming removed 1 base from V and 0 bases from J; junction bases left unmatched: 3. CDR3 DNA: TGTGCCTGGAGTGCGGGGACAGCCTCTGGAAACACCATATATTTT. It translates to CAWSAGTASGNTIYF.

This clone was observed once. V is TRBV5-1 and J is TRBJ2-3, with 9 positions matching TRBD2. Per the germline V gene, CDR1 is SGHRS and CDR2 is YFSETQ. J gave up 2 bases and V 0 bases, and 4 bases lay outside the gene matches. The CDR3 totals 16 residues. The chain's CDR3 is CASSLGLAGITDTQYF. Here the CDR3 DNA reads TGCGCCAGCAGCTTGGGGCTAGCGGGGATCACAGATACGCAGTATTTT.

The J gene is TRBJ2-2, the V gene TRBV6-6; 7 nucleotides align to TRBD2. Germline CDR1 is MNHNY and CDR2 is SVGAGI (reference sequence). Losses at the gene ends were 4 bases for V and 2 bases for J; bases not matched to a gene: 4. The CDR3 contains 15 residues. The chain's CDR3 is CASSSGGGNTGELFF. The CDR3 bases are TGTGCCAGCAGTTCTGGCGGGGGTAACACCGGGGAGCTGTTTTTT.

The chain couples TRBV11-2 to TRBJ1-5, with a tentative D call TRBD1 (5 bases). CDR3 size: 17 residues. With 5 bases removed from V and 4 bases from J, the gap between germline ends came to 21 bases. Looked up from germline, CDR1 is SGHAT and CDR2 is FQNNGV. The CDR3 bases are TGTGCCAGCAGCCGCGGGACCGTTGCGGGGAGGAATCAGCCCCAGCATTTT. Protein: CASSRGTVAGRNQPQHF.

The chain couples TRBV5-1 to TRBJ1-4, with 7 nucleotides matching TRBD1. The CDR3 sequence is 15 residues long. Germline V gene data show CDR1 as SGHRS and CDR2 as YFSETQ. V was pared by 0 bases and J by 4 bases, with 3 bases of the junction left unmatched. This CDR3 is CASSLEGAINEKLFF. The CDR3 nucleotides are TGCGCCAGCAGCTTGGAGGGGGCCATTAATGAAAAACTGTTTTTT.

The rearrangement links TRBV19 to TRBJ1-2, with 10 positions matching TRBD1. This CDR3 is built from 13 residues. J gave up 7 bases and V 6 bases, and 5 bases lay outside the gene matches. Germline CDR1 is LNHDA and CDR2 is SQIVND (reference sequence). CDR3 region: CASRVTGGGGYTF. In DNA, the CDR3 is TGTGCCAGTAGGGTGACAGGGGGCGGTGGCTACACCTTC.

CDR3 sequence: CAISETVSNQPQHF. The CDR3 DNA reads TGTGCCATCAGTGAGACAGTTAGCAATCAGCCCCAGCATTTT. This rearrangement joins TRBV10-3 to TRBJ1-5; D is unresolved. CDR3 size: 14 residues. Trimming removed 2 bases at V and 0 bases at J, with 5 bases between. Germline assignment: CDR1 ENHRY and CDR2 SYGVKD.

The chain is built from TRBV19 and TRBJ2-3, with TRBD2 matching over 8 bases. This CDR3 is 19 amino acids long. Losses at the gene ends were 4 bases for V and 2 bases for J; bases not matched to a gene: 17. CDR1 and CDR2 from the germline V gene are LNHDA and SQIVND (reference sequence). The CDR3 reads CASSTSGVWIAGLTDTQYF. In DNA, the CDR3 is TGTGCCAGTAGTACGTCCGGGGTCTGGATAGCGGGACTCACAGATACGCAGTATTTT. Full variable domain (remainder filled in from reference TRBV19 and TRBJ2-3): DGGITQSPKYLFRKEGQNVTLSCEQNLNHDAMYWYRQDPGQGLRLIYYSQIVNDFQKGDIAEGYSVSREKKESFPLTVTSAQKNPTAFYLCASSTSGVWIAGLTDTQYFGPGTRLTVL.

The V call is TRBV6-6, the J call TRBJ1-4; 7 nucleotides align to TRBD1. The V segment lost 2 bases and the J segment 2 bases; nucleotides outside the gene matches: 2. This CDR3 spans 15 amino acids. CDR1 and CDR2 from the germline V gene are MNHNY and SVGAGI (reference sequence). The CDR3 loop is CASSYKQGTNEKLFF. The CDR3 DNA follows: TGTGCCAGCAGTTACAAACAGGGGACTAATGAAAAACTGTTTTTT.

The rearrangement links TRBV28 to TRBJ2-7; TRBD2 is a possible D gene (6 bases). CDR3 length: 12 residues. Trimming cost V 5 bases and J 6 bases, with 11 bases left between them. Germline loops: CDR1 MDHEN, CDR2 SYDVKM. The chain's CDR3 is CASSTEGGEQYF. The CDR3 DNA sequence: TGTGCCAGCAGTACGGAGGGAGGCGAGCAGTACTTC.

This chain uses TRBV29-1 with TRBJ1-4, with 8 bases identical to TRBD1. CDR3 size: 14 residues. J was trimmed by 8 bases and V by 4 bases; bases with no gene match: 9. CDR1 and CDR2 from the germline V gene are SQVTM and ANQGSEA. For the CDR3, the DNA is TGCAGCGTTGGACCGACAGGGGAAGGGGAAAAACTGTTTTTT. Encoded protein: CSVGPTGEGEKLFF.

The rearrangement joins TRBV2 to TRBJ2-3; 8 nucleotides line up with TRBD1. The V gene end was trimmed by 10 bases and the J gene end by 3 bases; junction bases not matched to a gene: 9. The CDR3 has 14 residues. Germline V gene data show CDR1 as SNHLY and CDR2 as FYNNEI. In DNA form, the CDR3 reads TGTGCCACCGAACCCGACAGGGGAACAGATACGCAGTATTTT. Its translation: CATEPDRGTDTQYF.

This rearrangement joins TRBV30 to TRBJ2-3; no firm D call. The germline CDR1 and CDR2 sequences are GTSNPN and SVGIG (reference sequence). The germline V and J ends were trimmed by 3 bases and 8 bases, with 12 bases remaining between them. The CDR3 runs 12 residues. CDR3 nucleotides: TGTGCCTGGAGCGATAGCACCAGTACGCAGTATTTT. Translated, it gives CAWSDSTSTQYF.

The chain employs TRBV5-6 and TRBJ1-6, with TRBD1 identical over 7 bases. CDR1 and CDR2 (germline): SGHDT, YYEEEE. With 1 base clipped from V and 3 bases from J, the junction kept 1 base outside the gene matches. The CDR3 runs to 15 residues. The CDR3 coding sequence is TGTGCCAGCAGCTTGAGGACAGGCTATAATTCACCCCTCCACTTT. Translation: CASSLRTGYNSPLHF.